A selection of T cell receptor beta chains follows, all from one sample in a study of T cells in Graves' hyperthyroidism and ophthalmopathy. TCRdb re-called the multiplex PCR reads with MiXCR, one entry per CDR3 protein. The profile shows about 400,000 distinct CDR3 sequences, just under 15% of them singletons. Sequencing used blood. The receptors originated from a woman aged 25 to 45 with Graves' hyperthyroidism. Each CDR3 is given with its conserved first and last residue. Each record gives: J gene, V gene, clone size, D gene, CDR3 protein, CDR3 DNA. D genes are given only for firm matches. Clone size is shown for a subset of rows, as once, few, many or a class of expanded clone.

TRBJ2-2,TRBV4-1,many,TRBD2,CASSQEGWLAGNTGELFF,TGCGCCAGCAGCCAAGAAGGCTGGCTAGCGGGGAACACCGGGGAGCTGTTTTTT
TRBJ2-3,TRBV18,many,.,CASSPRGRRTSTDTQYF,TGTGCCAGCTCACCCCGGGGGCGGCGGACCTCCACAGATACGCAGTATTTT
TRBJ1-5,TRBV6-1,many,.,CASSEAISGSGQPQHF,TGTGCCAGCAGTGAAGCGATTTCAGGGTCGGGTCAGCCCCAGCATTTT
TRBJ2-3,TRBV6-2/TRBV6-3,many,TRBD2,CASSYQAGEYTDTQYF,TGTGCCAGCAGTTACCAAGCGGGAGAATACACAGATACGCAGTATTTT
TRBJ2-2,TRBV12-3/TRBV12-4,many,.,CASRLQLNTGELFF,TGTGCCAGCAGGTTACAGCTAAACACCGGGGAGCTGTTTTTT
TRBJ1-6,TRBV10-3,few,TRBD1,CAIGQGNSPLHF,TGTGCCATCGGACAGGGGAATTCACCCCTCCACTTT
TRBJ2-3,TRBV12-3/TRBV12-4,many,TRBD2,CASSPRGLAGGVDTQYF,TGTGCCAGCAGTCCACGAGGACTAGCGGGAGGGGTAGATACGCAGTATTTT
TRBJ1-1,TRBV10-1,many,.,CASSESRGITEAFF,TGCGCCAGCAGTGAGTCTCGGGGAATCACTGAAGCTTTCTTT
TRBJ1-1,TRBV15,many,TRBD1,CATSSTGTATEAFF,TGTGCCACCAGCTCGACAGGGACGGCCACTGAAGCTTTCTTT
TRBJ2-1,TRBV25-1,.,TRBD2,CVSSEGLAGGHEQFF,TGCGTCAGCAGTGAAGGCCTAGCGGGAGGCCATGAGCAGTTCTTC